The entry that follows covers one T cell receptor beta chain sequence. Its antigen is currently unknown. Germline trimming cut 0 bases from V and 3 bases from J; bases unmatched to any gene: 6. Germline V gene sequence: CDR1 SGHRS, CDR2 YFSETQ. The CDR3 has 15 amino acids. Single viable CD3+CD4+CD8-CD45RO+ cells were sorted as the memory CD4+ T cells. Serum IgG to CMV pp150, pp28, p38 and p52 defined serostatus. Original data processing: After removing out-of-frame reads, 2 million to 2.5 million distinct TCRbeta sequences remained. TCRdb keeps only in-frame clones here, not all; method: immunoSEQ multiplex PCR. The V and J calls and clone size are taken from that table; D and trimming were inferred from the DNA. The repertoire holds 40,000 to 50,000 clones, with approximately 81% as singletons. The sample originates from a study of memory CD4+ T cells and cytomegalovirus serostatus. Study-level results: CD4+ memory repertoires contained about 40% of the roughly 160 reported CMV TCRbeta sequences. Suggested: most of the CMV-linked TCR signature lies in CD4+ memory cells.

The sequencing sample was made of memory CD4+ T cells from blood. This sequence joins TRBV5-1 and TRBJ2-7; TRBD1 matches 7 bases. This sequence was found in an adult in good health and CMV-seropositive. The CDR3 sequence: CASSLVPGQNYEQYF. The CDR3 DNA reads TGCGCCAGCAGCTTGGTCCCGGGACAGAACTACGAGCAGTACTTC.